This record covers a single T cell receptor beta chain. Antigen unknown. These data originate in a study of cytomegalovirus exposure and HLA in healthy donors. Study-level information: Within an early data release were tens of millions of unique TCRs drawn from HLA-typed donors. The study's findings and limits: Donors belonging to an Asian-associated ancestry cluster reportedly showed fewer N-insertions in productive TCRs than the approximately 690-donor mean, according to what a later analysis found. Associated with HLA alleles at 0.05 false discovery rate in a later analysis were over 15,000 TCR beta sequences.

The PCR contained 60 Vbeta and 13 Jbeta primers. Profiled with immunoSEQ multiplex PCR; TCRdb holds only in-frame clones, not every one. The sample carries about 100,000 clones, about 80% recorded once. J was trimmed by 7 bases and V by 6 bases; bases with no gene match: 15. There are 15 residues in the CDR3. CDR1 and CDR2 (germline): KGHSH, LQKENI. The chain combines TRBV18 with TRBJ2-7; TRBD1 agrees at 7 bases. The sequencing sample was made of PBMCs. This clonotype originated in a man aged 40-55 years in good health and CMV-seronegative. The DNA for the CDR3 is TGTGCCAGCTCCCCGCCGAGACAGGGAAGGGGGGAGCAGTACTTC. It encodes CASSPPRQGRGEQYF.